These 7 T cell receptor beta chains share one sample of origin, sequenced in a study of blood T cell repertoires in COVID-19. Clones were sequenced by immunoSEQ multiplex PCR, and TCRdb holds only the in-frame ones, with some missing. The sample shows about 98,000 clones, 82% of them seen only once. Material for sequencing was peripheral blood. These receptors were taken from an elderly man with acute or convalescent COVID-19.

A word on this clone: A junction end diverges from the germline sequence, so it may reflect a read error. V usage is TRBV6-5 and J usage is TRBJ1-1, with TRBD1 matching over 7 bases. The CDR3 is made up of 13 amino acids. Germline V gives CDR1 MNHEY, CDR2 SVGAGI. CDR3 nucleotides: TGCGCCGGGGACAGTGATTTGAACACTGAAGCTTTCTTT. This encodes CAGDSDLNTEAFF.

The chain joins TRBV5-1 to TRBJ1-1, with 7 bases lining up with TRBD1. Trimming took 4 bases from V and 3 from J; bases not matched to a gene: 6. The CDR3 is made up of 14 amino acids. The germline CDR1 and CDR2 sequences are SGHRS and YFSETQ. As DNA, the CDR3 is TGCGCCAGCAGCAGAACAGGGGCGGACACTGAAGCTTTCTTT. It yields the protein CASSRTGADTEAFF.

V is TRBV5-5 and J is TRBJ2-3; TRBD2 matches at 7 bases. The CDR3 runs 16 residues. Trimming at V came to 4 bases and at J to 3 bases, leaving 11 bases not matched to a gene. Germline V gives CDR1 SGHKS, CDR2 YYEKEE (reference sequence). The CDR3 region is CASSPSGTKGTDTQYF. The CDR3, as DNA: TGTGCCAGCAGCCCCAGCGGGACTAAGGGGACAGATACGCAGTATTTT. Full variable domain (missing parts from reference TRBV5-5 and TRBJ2-3): DAGVTQSPTHLIKTRGQQVTLRCSPISGHKSVSWYQQVLGQGPQFIFQYYEKEERGRGNFPDRFSARQFPNYSSELNVNALLLGDSALYLCASSPSGTKGTDTQYFGPGTRLTVL.

The J gene is TRBJ1-4, the V gene TRBV5-1; 7 bases agree with TRBD1. Germline values: CDR1 SGHRS, CDR2 YFSETQ. The CDR3 sequence is 14 residues long. Trimming cost V 4 bases and J 8 bases; bases outside gene matches: 8. In DNA form, the CDR3 reads TGCGCCAGCAGCCCAAGACAGGGTACGGAAAAACTGTTTTTT. Amino acids: CASSPRQGTEKLFF.

The V gene is TRBV27, the J gene TRBJ2-7, with D perhaps TRBD2 (6 bases). The CDR3 extends over 15 amino acids. V lost 3 bases to trimming and J lost 0 bases, with 12 bases between them. Germline CDR1 and CDR2: MNHEY and SMNVEV (reference sequence). The CDR3 nucleotides are TGTGCCAGCAGTTTTGGAGGGGCCGGCTCCTACGAGCAGTACTTC. Encoded protein: CASSFGGAGSYEQYF.

The chain links TRBV28 to TRBJ1-6; D uncertain. CDR1 is MDHEN, CDR2 SYDVKM, per germline. The CDR3 totals 12 residues. The V gene lost 6 bases and the J gene lost 13 bases, with 13 bases spanning the gap. CDR3 sequence: CASSLVVSPLHF. The DNA for the CDR3 is TGTGCCAGCAGCCTGGTAGTTTCGCCCCTCCACTTT.

V gene TRBV18 combines with J gene TRBJ2-3; D gene unclear. The CDR3 is 12 residues long. The V gene lost 5 bases and the J gene lost 2 bases, with 5 bases spanning the gap. Germline V gene lookup returns CDR1 KGHSH and CDR2 LQKENI. CDR3: CASSILTDTQYF. The CDR3 nucleotides are TGTGCCAGCTCAATACTCACAGATACGCAGTATTTT.